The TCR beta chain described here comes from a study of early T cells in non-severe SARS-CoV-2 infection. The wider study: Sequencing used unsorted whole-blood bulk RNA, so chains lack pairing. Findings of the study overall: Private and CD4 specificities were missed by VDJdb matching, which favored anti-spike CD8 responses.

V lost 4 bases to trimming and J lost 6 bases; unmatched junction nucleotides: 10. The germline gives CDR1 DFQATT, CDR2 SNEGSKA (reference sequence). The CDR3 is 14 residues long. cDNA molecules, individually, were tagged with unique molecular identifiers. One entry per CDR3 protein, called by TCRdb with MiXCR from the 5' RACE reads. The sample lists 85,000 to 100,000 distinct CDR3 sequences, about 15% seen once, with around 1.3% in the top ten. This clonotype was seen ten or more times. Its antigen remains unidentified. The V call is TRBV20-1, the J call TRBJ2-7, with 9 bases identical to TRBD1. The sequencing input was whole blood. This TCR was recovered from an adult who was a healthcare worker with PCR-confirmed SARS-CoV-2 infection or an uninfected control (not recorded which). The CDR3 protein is CSAKQGATESEQYF. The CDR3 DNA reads TGCAGTGCTAAACAGGGGGCCACCGAGAGCGAGCAGTACTTC.